The 10 T cell receptor beta chains given below trace back to one sample, sequenced in a study of regulatory T cells in long-lasting Graves disease. Libraries of TCR beta came from iRepertoire HTBI primers plus Arm-PCR of CDR3 regions. One entry per CDR3 protein, called by TCRdb with MiXCR from the multiplex PCR reads. Of hundreds of thousands of distinct CDR3 sequences detected, 12% appear once; the ten largest clones hold about 8.3%. Indicated time point: newly diagnosed GD, antithyroid drugs for less than 3 months. Making the TCR library involved RNA that had been extracted from PBMCs. This same sample was also part of a study on T cells in Graves' hyperthyroidism and ophthalmopathy.

The input for sequencing was peripheral blood mononuclear cells (PBMCs), taken at new diagnosis, from a patient treated with antithyroid drugs. The receptors here all came from a woman younger than 45 with Graves disease.

Many counts were recorded for this clonotype. A read error may account for a junction end that differs from germline. The V and J genes are TRBV2 and TRBJ2-1; no clear D gene. Germline V gene lookup returns CDR1 SNHLY and CDR2 FYNNEI. The CDR3 extends over 15 amino acids. The CDR3 DNA reads as TGTGCCAGCAGTGAAAATGGACCTAACTACGATGAGCAGTTCTTC. This sequence encodes CASSENGPNYDEQFF.

This clonotype occurred a few times. The rearrangement uses TRBV20-1 and TRBJ2-1; D is uncertain. V was shortened by 2 bases and J by 0 bases, with 20 bases between the two germline ends. Germline loops: CDR1 DFQATT, CDR2 SNEGSKA (reference sequence). The CDR3 has 18 residues. The CDR3 DNA is TGCAGTGCTAGAAGTAACTACATAACTGATAGCTCCTACAATGAGCAGTTCTTC. Encoded protein: CSARSNYITDSSYNEQFF.

This clonotype was counted at least ten times. The chain joins TRBV18 to TRBJ1-2; TRBD1 matches 9 bases. The germline V gene encodes CDR1 KGHSH and CDR2 LQKENI. V was pared by 3 bases and J by 8 bases, with 7 bases of the junction left unmatched. The CDR3 extends over 14 amino acids. For the CDR3, the DNA is TGTGCCAGCTCACCGACCGGGGACAGGGAAGGCTACACCTTC. It is translated as CASSPTGDREGYTF.

This clonotype was seen only a few times. The chain recombines TRBV20-1 with TRBJ1-5, with TRBD1 matching 7 bases. The CDR3 contains 14 residues. J was trimmed by 2 bases and V by 5 bases; bases with no gene match: 6. CDR1 is DFQATT, CDR2 SNEGSKA, per germline (reference sequence). CDR3 loop: CSAQRDSGNQPQHF. CDR3 sequence (DNA): TGCAGTGCTCAAAGGGACAGTGGCAATCAGCCCCAGCATTTT.

The chain recombines TRBV4-2 with TRBJ2-7; D may be TRBD1 (5 bases). With 1 base removed from V and 2 bases from J, the gap between germline ends came to 12 bases. The length of the CDR3 is 15 residues. The germline V gene has CDR1 LGHNA and CDR2 YNFKEQ. CDR3 in DNA: TGTGCCAGCAGCCAAGCCCACGACAGAACCTACGAGCAGTACTTC. Residues: CASSQAHDRTYEQYF.

This clonotype has a count of ten or more. V gene TRBV20-1 combines with J gene TRBJ1-5; TRBD1 is a possible D gene (6 bases). The V gene's germline CDR1 is DFQATT and CDR2 SNEGSKA (reference sequence). The CDR3 is 14 residues long. V was trimmed by 4 bases and J by 5 bases, leaving 15 bases between them. CDR3 coding DNA: TGCAGTGCTATAGACAGGACAAGCGATCAGCCCCAGCATTTT. Encoded protein: CSAIDRTSDQPQHF.

This clonotype has at least ten counts. The chain recombines TRBV5-1 with TRBJ1-1, with TRBD1 as a possible D gene (6 bases). CDR3 size: 14 residues. Trimming shortened V by 5 bases and J by 4 bases, and 15 bases separated the two germline ends. Per germline, CDR1 SGHRS and CDR2 YFSETQ. CDR3 nucleotide sequence: TGCGCCAGCAGTTCAGGGGAGGAGGGCACTGAAGCTTTCTTT. It codes for CASSSGEEGTEAFF.

This clonotype appeared a few times. This chain connects TRBV7-2 to TRBJ1-1; 7 bases match TRBD1. The trim removed 1 base at V and 9 bases at J, leaving 2 bases unmatched. This CDR3 comprises 12 residues. Germline lookup yields CDR1 SGHTA and CDR2 FQGNSA. The CDR3 sequence is CASSLVDRKAFF. As DNA, the CDR3 is TGTGCCAGCAGCTTAGTGGACAGGAAAGCTTTCTTT.

This clonotype was recorded a few times. The rearrangement uses TRBV7-2 and TRBJ1-5; D possibly corresponds to TRBD1 (6 bases). V lost 5 bases and J 7 bases, leaving 18 bases between the germline ends. In germline, CDR1 is SGHTA, CDR2 FQGNSA. The CDR3 covers 15 residues. DNA of the CDR3: TGTGCCAGCAGCACTTCTGGGGGGGCAGGGCAGCCCCAGCATTTT. Its translation is CASSTSGGAGQPQHF.

As regards this clonotype: A much more abundant neighbour one base away suggests this may be a read error. The chain recombines TRBV7-9 with TRBJ2-5, with 8 bases lining up with TRBD1. The better agreement between TRBJ2-1 and the DNA end casts doubt on the J call. Germline V lookup: CDR1 SEHNR, CDR2 FQNEAQ (reference sequence). This CDR3 region has 16 residues. CDR3 nucleotides: TGTGCCAGCAGCCACTCCACACAGGGGGGCTACAATGAGCAGTTCTTC. Protein: CASSHSTQGGYNEQFF.